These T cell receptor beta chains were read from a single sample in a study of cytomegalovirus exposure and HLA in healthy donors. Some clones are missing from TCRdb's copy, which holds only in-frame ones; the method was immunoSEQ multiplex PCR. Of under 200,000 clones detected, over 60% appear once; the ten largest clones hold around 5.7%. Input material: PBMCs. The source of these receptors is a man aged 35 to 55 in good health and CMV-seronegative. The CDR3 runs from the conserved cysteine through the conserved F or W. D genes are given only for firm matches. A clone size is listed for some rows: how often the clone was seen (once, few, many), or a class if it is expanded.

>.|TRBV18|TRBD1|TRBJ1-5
TGTGCCAGCTCTCCTACGACAGGGGCCAATCAGCCCCAGCATTTT
CASSPTTGANQPQHF
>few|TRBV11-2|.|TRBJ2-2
TGTGCCAGCAGCTCCAACAGGGCGTATCGAACCGGGGAGCTGTTTTTT
CASSSNRAYRTGELFF
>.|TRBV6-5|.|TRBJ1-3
TGTGCCAGCAGAGACACCTCTGGAAACACCATATATTTT
CASRDTSGNTIYF
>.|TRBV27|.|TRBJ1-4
TGTGCCAGCAGTCCAGGCTTGGCAAAACTGTTTTTT
CASSPGLAKLFF
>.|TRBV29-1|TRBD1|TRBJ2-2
TGCAGCGTTGGTTGGCAGGGGGCCGGGACCGGGGAGCTGTTTTTT
CSVGWQGAGTGELFF
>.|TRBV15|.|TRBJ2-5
TGTGCCACCAGCAGAGTACAGCAAGAGACCCAGTACTTC
CATSRVQQETQYF
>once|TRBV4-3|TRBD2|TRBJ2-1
TGCGCCAGCAGCCAAGATTTTGCGGGGGGCGATGAGCAGTTCTTC
CASSQDFAGGDEQFF
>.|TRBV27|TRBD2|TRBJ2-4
TGTGCCAGCAGTTTGGGACTAGCGGGAGCCAAAAACATTCAGTACTTC
CASSLGLAGAKNIQYF
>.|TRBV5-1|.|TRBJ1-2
TGCGCCAGCAGCTTGGAAGGGGTAGGCTACACCTTC
CASSLEGVGYTF
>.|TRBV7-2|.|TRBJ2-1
TGTGCCAGCAGCCTACGGTACAGCAATGAGCAGTTCTTC
CASSLRYSNEQFF
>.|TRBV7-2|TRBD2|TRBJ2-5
TGTGCCAGCAGCTCGAGACTAGCGGGAGTAGAGACCCAGTACTTC
CASSSRLAGVETQYF
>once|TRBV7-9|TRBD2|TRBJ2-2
TGTGCCAGCAGCGGGCAGCGGGGGGACACCGGGGAGCTGTTTTTT
CASSGQRGDTGELFF
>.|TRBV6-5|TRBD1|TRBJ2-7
TGTGCCAGCAGTTTGGGACAGGGCTTCGAGCAGTACTTC
CASSLGQGFEQYF
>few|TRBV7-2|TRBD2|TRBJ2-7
TGTGCCAGCAGCTTAGAAGGGACTAGCGTATCCTACGAGCAGTACTTC
CASSLEGTSVSYEQYF
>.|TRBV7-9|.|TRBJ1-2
TGTTCCAGCAGCCCATACGGGGGTGTCTATGGCTACACCTTC
CSSSPYGGVYGYTF
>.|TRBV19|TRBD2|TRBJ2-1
TGTGCCAGTAGGGCAGCGGGAGGGATCTACAATGAGCAGTTCTTC
CASRAAGGIYNEQFF
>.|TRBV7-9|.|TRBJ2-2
TGTGCCAGCAGCTTAGCGCAGGCTCCCGGGGAGCTGTTTTTT
CASSLAQAPGELFF
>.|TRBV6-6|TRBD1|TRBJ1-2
TGTGCCAGCAGTTACTCCGACAGGGCCTCCTATGGCTACACCTTC
CASSYSDRASYGYTF
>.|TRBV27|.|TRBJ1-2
TGTGCCAGCAGTCCCTATCAGGCGGGGGTCTATGGCTACACCTTC
CASSPYQAGVYGYTF